This is a list of T cell receptor beta chains from one sample in a study of human T cells and chemical hapten exposure. TCRdb used MiXCR to reprocess the RACE reads, holding one entry per CDR3 protein. The sample records under 200,000 distinct CDR3 sequences, roughly 26% being singletons. The input for sequencing was whole blood, taken in connection with sensitization to the hapten diphenylcyclopropenone (DPC). These receptors came from a woman younger than 30 with alopecia areata. Some clones in this sample may be carry-over from other donors' samples. Each CDR3 is given with its conserved first and last residue. The order of the fields is D gene, V gene, J gene, clone size, CDR3 DNA, CDR3 protein. D genes are given only for firm matches. Rows may omit the clone size; those that give it use once, few, many or a size class.

D gene: -; V gene: TRBV28; J gene: TRBJ2-5; clone size: -; CDR3 DNA: TGTGCCAGCAGACAGGGACGGAGACAAGAGACCCAGTACTTC; CDR3 protein: CASRQGRRQETQYF
D gene: -; V gene: TRBV9; J gene: TRBJ1-2; clone size: -; CDR3 DNA: TGTGCCAGCAGCGTCACAGATAACTATGGCTACACCTTC; CDR3 protein: CASSVTDNYGYTF
D gene: TRBD1; V gene: TRBV5-1; J gene: TRBJ2-1; clone size: -; CDR3 DNA: TGCGCCAGCAGCTTGGCTCCCGGGACAGCATACAATGAGCAGTTCTTC; CDR3 protein: CASSLAPGTAYNEQFF
D gene: -; V gene: TRBV4-3; J gene: TRBJ2-7; clone size: once; CDR3 DNA: TGCGCCAGCAGCCAAGGAACAGGGCGCGAGCAGTACTTC; CDR3 protein: CASSQGTGREQYF
D gene: TRBD2; V gene: TRBV29-1; J gene: TRBJ2-7; clone size: -; CDR3 DNA: TGCAGCGTTGAATCGGCAGCGGGGGGCCACGAGCAGTACTTC; CDR3 protein: CSVESAAGGHEQYF
D gene: -; V gene: TRBV20-1; J gene: TRBJ1-5; clone size: -; CDR3 DNA: TGCAGTGCTAGATACGGGGTTTATAGCAATCAGCCCCAGCATTTT; CDR3 protein: CSARYGVYSNQPQHF
D gene: TRBD1; V gene: TRBV4-1; J gene: TRBJ2-7; clone size: -; CDR3 DNA: TGCGCCAGCAGCCAAGGCCGGGGACAGGGGATCTACGAGCAGTACTTC; CDR3 protein: CASSQGRGQGIYEQYF
D gene: -; V gene: TRBV28; J gene: TRBJ2-5; clone size: -; CDR3 DNA: TGTGCCAGACTCACCGACCCGTACCAAGAGACCCAGTACTTC; CDR3 protein: CARLTDPYQETQYF
D gene: TRBD1; V gene: TRBV7-3; J gene: TRBJ2-7; clone size: many; CDR3 DNA: TGTGCCAGCAGTCCCGGGACAGGGGGTGCCTACGAGCAGTACTTC; CDR3 protein: CASSPGTGGAYEQYF
D gene: -; V gene: TRBV7-9; J gene: TRBJ2-2; clone size: -; CDR3 DNA: TGTGCCACCCGAGGAGGGATGAACACCGGGGAGCTGTTTTTT; CDR3 protein: CATRGGMNTGELFF
D gene: -; V gene: TRBV27; J gene: TRBJ2-1; clone size: -; CDR3 DNA: TGTGCCAGCAGTCCCCAGCAGGGGGGCTACAATGAGCAGTTCTTC; CDR3 protein: CASSPQQGGYNEQFF
D gene: TRBD2; V gene: TRBV6-2/TRBV6-3; J gene: TRBJ2-1; clone size: -; CDR3 DNA: TGTGCCAGCACCAACGGGAGGAAGCAGTTCTTC; CDR3 protein: CASTNGRKQFF
D gene: TRBD1; V gene: TRBV9; J gene: TRBJ1-5; clone size: -; CDR3 DNA: TGTGCCAGCAGCCCCGACCAGGGGGCCCAGCCCCAGCATTTT; CDR3 protein: CASSPDQGAQPQHF
D gene: -; V gene: TRBV4-3; J gene: TRBJ2-6; clone size: -; CDR3 DNA: TGTGCCAGTTCACAGGGAGGTGGGTCTGGGGCCAACGTCCTGACTTTC; CDR3 protein: CASSQGGGSGANVLTF
D gene: -; V gene: TRBV5-1; J gene: TRBJ1-3; clone size: many; CDR3 DNA: TGCGCCAGCAGCTTGAGTAAGGGTTTT; CDR3 protein: CASSLSKGF
D gene: TRBD1; V gene: TRBV7-9; J gene: TRBJ1-2; clone size: few; CDR3 DNA: TGTGCCAGCAGCTTGGGGACAGGGGGCTATGGCTACACCTTC; CDR3 protein: CASSLGTGGYGYTF
D gene: -; V gene: TRBV4-3; J gene: TRBJ2-3; clone size: -; CDR3 DNA: TGCGCCAGCAGCCAAAGTCCGCGCCAAGGTACGCAGTATTTT; CDR3 protein: CASSQSPRQGTQYF
D gene: -; V gene: TRBV6-1; J gene: TRBJ1-5; clone size: -; CDR3 DNA: TGTGCCAGCGGAGACACCACCCGCAATCAGCCCCAGCATTTT; CDR3 protein: CASGDTTRNQPQHF
D gene: -; V gene: TRBV5-1; J gene: TRBJ2-7; clone size: many; CDR3 DNA: TGCGCCAGCAGCCCCCCTGACAACTACGAGCAGTACTTC; CDR3 protein: CASSPPDNYEQYF
D gene: -; V gene: TRBV2; J gene: TRBJ2-5; clone size: -; CDR3 DNA: TGTGCCAGCCGACAGAAAGAGACCCAGTACTTC; CDR3 protein: CASRQKETQYF
D gene: TRBD1; V gene: TRBV7-9; J gene: TRBJ2-6; clone size: -; CDR3 DNA: TGTGCCAGCAGCTTAGAAATTACAGGGGTGCTGGCTGGGGCCAACGTCCTGACTTTC; CDR3 protein: CASSLEITGVLAGANVLTF
D gene: -; V gene: TRBV20-1; J gene: TRBJ1-2; clone size: -; CDR3 DNA: TGCAGTGCTAGGGACCTTAATGAGGGCTATGGCTACACCTTC; CDR3 protein: CSARDLNEGYGYTF
D gene: -; V gene: TRBV6-2/TRBV6-3; J gene: TRBJ1-5; clone size: -; CDR3 DNA: TGTGCCAGCAGGCCTAGCAATCAGCCCCAGCATTTT; CDR3 protein: CASRPSNQPQHF
D gene: TRBD1; V gene: TRBV7-9; J gene: TRBJ2-7; clone size: -; CDR3 DNA: TGTGCCAGCAGCTTAGGGACAGGGTCGCGCGAGCAGTACTTC; CDR3 protein: CASSLGTGSREQYF
D gene: TRBD2; V gene: TRBV7-7; J gene: TRBJ2-1; clone size: -; CDR3 DNA: TGTGCCAGCAGCCACAGACTAGCGGATTACAATGAGCAGTTCTTC; CDR3 protein: CASSHRLADYNEQFF
D gene: -; V gene: TRBV4-1; J gene: TRBJ1-5; clone size: -; CDR3 DNA: TGCGCCAGCAGCCAAGTTAAGGGGACCGGAGGTCAGCCCCAGCATTTT; CDR3 protein: CASSQVKGTGGQPQHF
D gene: -; V gene: TRBV2; J gene: TRBJ1-1; clone size: -; CDR3 DNA: TGTGCCAGCAGTGGGCAGCTAAACACTGAAGCTTTCTTT; CDR3 protein: CASSGQLNTEAFF
D gene: TRBD2; V gene: TRBV15; J gene: TRBJ2-3; clone size: once; CDR3 DNA: TGTGCCACCAGCAGAGATCGGACTAGCGGGGCCAGAGATACGCAGTATTTT; CDR3 protein: CATSRDRTSGARDTQYF
D gene: -; V gene: TRBV5-1; J gene: TRBJ2-3; clone size: -; CDR3 DNA: TGCGCCAGCAGACAGGGCCGAAGCACAGATACGCAGTATTTT; CDR3 protein: CASRQGRSTDTQYF
D gene: TRBD1; V gene: TRBV4-2; J gene: TRBJ2-7; clone size: -; CDR3 DNA: TGTACCAGCAGCCTAAAGCACGGACAGGGCGTCTACGAGCAGTACTTC; CDR3 protein: CTSSLKHGQGVYEQYF
D gene: -; V gene: TRBV7-2; J gene: TRBJ1-2; clone size: -; CDR3 DNA: TGTGCCAGCAGCCCTACGAGACAGCTTAACTATGGCTACACCTTC; CDR3 protein: CASSPTRQLNYGYTF
D gene: -; V gene: TRBV9; J gene: TRBJ2-2; clone size: -; CDR3 DNA: TGTGCCAGCAGCGCCCCAGGAGTGATTGGCGGGGAGCTGTTTTTT; CDR3 protein: CASSAPGVIGGELFF
D gene: -; V gene: TRBV2; J gene: TRBJ2-1; clone size: few; CDR3 DNA: TGTGCCAGCAGTTTAGGCGGGAAGGCCTACAATGAGCAGTTCTTC; CDR3 protein: CASSLGGKAYNEQFF
D gene: TRBD1; V gene: TRBV20-1; J gene: TRBJ1-2; clone size: -; CDR3 DNA: TGCAGTGCTAGAGACCCCACAGGGGATGGCTACACCTTC; CDR3 protein: CSARDPTGDGYTF
D gene: -; V gene: TRBV6-1; J gene: TRBJ1-1; clone size: -; CDR3 DNA: TGTGCCAGCAGTGAAGCGATGGGAAGTGGAGCTTTCTTT; CDR3 protein: CASSEAMGSGAFF
D gene: -; V gene: TRBV6-2/TRBV6-3; J gene: TRBJ2-1; clone size: few; CDR3 DNA: TGTGCCAGCAGCCCCCCCGGGATTTTTATCAATGAGCAGTTCTTC; CDR3 protein: CASSPPGIFINEQFF
D gene: -; V gene: TRBV27; J gene: TRBJ2-2; clone size: many; CDR3 DNA: TGTGCCAGCAGTTTGCGCAGGGATTTGGGCACCGGGGAGCTGTTTTTT; CDR3 protein: CASSLRRDLGTGELFF
D gene: TRBD1; V gene: TRBV10-3; J gene: TRBJ2-7; clone size: once; CDR3 DNA: TGTGCCGCCGCCTCCCGGACAGGGGCCCTCGAGCAGTACTTC; CDR3 protein: CAAASRTGALEQYF
D gene: -; V gene: TRBV20-1; J gene: TRBJ2-4; clone size: once; CDR3 DNA: TGCAGTGCTGGAGTGTTTTACTTC; CDR3 protein: CSAGVFYF
D gene: TRBD2; V gene: TRBV4-1; J gene: TRBJ2-1; clone size: few; CDR3 DNA: TGCGCCAGCAGCCAAGAAGGCGGGAGGGCCGCTGAGCAGTTCTTC; CDR3 protein: CASSQEGGRAAEQFF
D gene: -; V gene: TRBV7-6; J gene: TRBJ1-2; clone size: -; CDR3 DNA: TGTGCCAGCAGCTTACAGGGGAGAGATGGCTACACCTTC; CDR3 protein: CASSLQGRDGYTF
D gene: -; V gene: TRBV29-1; J gene: TRBJ2-1; clone size: -; CDR3 DNA: TGCAGCGTCGCGACAGGTAGTGGTGAGCAGTTCTTC; CDR3 protein: CSVATGSGEQFF
D gene: -; V gene: TRBV27; J gene: TRBJ2-7; clone size: -; CDR3 DNA: TGTGCCAGCGGCTATTCAACCCTCTACGAGCAGTACTTC; CDR3 protein: CASGYSTLYEQYF
D gene: -; V gene: TRBV14; J gene: TRBJ1-1; clone size: -; CDR3 DNA: TGTGCCAGCAGCCAAACTGACAGGACTCGTGCTTTCTTT; CDR3 protein: CASSQTDRTRAFF